These T cell receptor beta chains were read from a single sample in a study of blood T cells in healthy people across ages. MiXCR, applied by TCRdb to the 5' RACE reads, yields one record per CDR3 protein. This table has about 2 million distinct CDR3 sequences, approximately 50% appearing once. The sequencing sample was made of blood. Every receptor here comes from a woman aged 40 to 50 in good health. Each CDR3 is given with its conserved first and last residue. A D gene is named only where the DNA matches it firmly. The size field is filled for only some rows; it gives once, few, many or a size class.

V	J	D	size	CDR3	DNA
TRBV11-2	TRBJ2-2	TRBD2	.	CASSRTSNTGELFF	TGTGCCAGCAGCCGGACTAGCAACACCGGGGAGCTGTTTTTT
TRBV6-2/TRBV6-3	TRBJ2-1	TRBD2	once	CASSYPLTSGGAYEQFF	TGTGCCAGCAGTTACCCCCTCACTAGCGGGGGGGCCTATGAGCAGTTCTTC
TRBV4-3	TRBJ2-1	TRBD2	few	CASSQLAGGSSYNEQFF	TGCGCCAGCAGCCAATTAGCGGGGGGGAGCTCCTACAATGAGCAGTTCTTC
TRBV15	TRBJ2-5	TRBD1	few	CATSRIQGKFETQYF	TGTGCCACCAGCAGGATACAGGGGAAATTTGAGACCCAGTACTTC
TRBV5-1	TRBJ2-7	.	.	CASSLRTEGYEQYF	TGTGCCAGCAGCTTAAGGACGGAAGGCTACGAGCAGTACTTC
TRBV27	TRBJ2-5	TRBD2	.	CASSFSSGTSGGATETQYF	TGTGCCAGCAGTTTCTCTTCCGGGACTAGCGGGGGGGCGACGGAGACCCAGTACTTC
TRBV20-1	TRBJ2-7	.	.	CSARSGLSGNEQYF	TGCAGTGCTAGATCGGGCCTCTCCGGGAACGAGCAGTACTTC
TRBV11-2	TRBJ1-1	.	once	CAGSLVAGENTEAFF	TGTGCCGGCAGCTTAGTAGCGGGGGAGAACACTGAAGCTTTCTTT
TRBV18	TRBJ2-7	TRBD1	.	CASSPWTGPSYEQYF	TGTGCCAGCTCACCATGGACAGGGCCGTCCTACGAGCAGTACTTC
TRBV5-1	TRBJ1-1	TRBD1	.	CASSLGPTDRVGYTEAFF	TGCGCCAGCAGCTTGGGCCCCACCGACAGGGTAGGATACACTGAAGCTTTCTTT
TRBV28	TRBJ1-4	.	few	CASIGVSDEKLFF	TGTGCCAGCATCGGGGTTTCGGATGAAAAACTGTTTTTT
TRBV5-1	TRBJ2-3	TRBD1	few	CASSVIQGFTDTQYF	TGCGCCAGCAGCGTTATACAGGGGTTCACAGATACGCAGTATTTT
TRBV28	TRBJ2-2	TRBD1	.	CASSIVGQGRNGELFF	TGTGCCAGTAGTATAGTAGGACAGGGTCGCAACGGGGAGCTGTTTTTT
TRBV2	TRBJ2-3	.	.	CASSVLRQADTQYF	TGTGCCAGCAGTGTCCTTCGTCAAGCAGATACGCAGTATTTT
TRBV7-2	TRBJ2-5	TRBD1	few	CASSTGAFQETQYF	TGTGCCAGCAGCACAGGGGCATTCCAAGAGACCCAGTACTTC
TRBV29-1	TRBJ2-1	TRBD2	.	CSGTTSGGEYEQFF	TGCAGCGGGACAACTAGCGGGGGGGAATATGAGCAGTTCTTC
TRBV6-2/TRBV6-3	TRBJ1-2	.	.	CAADGYYGYTF	TGTGCCGCGGACGGCTACTATGGCTACACCTTC
TRBV20-1	TRBJ2-3	.	.	CSASRDLTDTQYF	TGCAGTGCTAGTAGGGACCTCACAGATACGCAGTATTTT
TRBV2	TRBJ1-2	.	.	CASTNILSGRADYGYTF	TGTGCCAGCACCAACATCCTCTCCGGGAGAGCGGACTATGGCTACACCTTC
TRBV4-3	TRBJ1-6	.	.	CASSQSNRVVGSPLHF	TGCGCCAGCAGCCAATCGAACAGGGTCGTGGGTTCACCCCTCCACTTT
TRBV27	TRBJ2-5	.	.	CASSFKRAETQYF	TGTGCCAGCAGTTTCAAGCGGGCGGAGACCCAGTACTTC
TRBV7-9	TRBJ2-3	TRBD1	few	CASSSWDRLDTQYF	TGTGCCAGCAGCTCCTGGGACAGACTAGATACGCAGTATTTT
TRBV6-1	TRBJ1-2	.	.	CASSEALGHVYGYTF	TGTGCCAGCAGTGAAGCCCTCGGACACGTCTATGGCTACACCTTC
TRBV7-2	TRBJ1-2	.	.	CASSLGGGATSYGYTF	TGTGCCAGCAGCTTAGGGGGGGGAGCAACTAGCTATGGCTACACCTTC
TRBV7-3	TRBJ1-1	.	.	CASRANRANTEAFF	TGTGCCAGCAGGGCTAACAGAGCGAACACTGAAGCTTTCTTT
TRBV7-8	TRBJ2-7	.	.	CASSPAARNIYYEQYF	TGTGCCAGCAGCCCCGCGGCACGGAACATATACTACGAGCAGTACTTC
TRBV9	TRBJ2-3	.	.	CASSANRNPTDTQYF	TGTGCCAGCAGCGCCAACAGAAACCCCACAGATACGCAGTATTTT
TRBV15	TRBJ1-4	.	.	CATSLEIPGSGLFF	TGTGCCACCAGCCTAGAAATTCCCGGTAGCGGACTGTTTTTT
TRBV4-1	TRBJ2-1	.	.	CASSQATHGGRNEQFF	TGCGCCAGCAGCCAGGCTACCCACGGGGGCCGGAATGAGCAGTTCTTC
TRBV5-1	TRBJ2-7	.	.	CASSLGRSRDEQYF	TGCGCCAGCAGCTTAGGACGGAGTCGGGACGAGCAGTACTTC
TRBV7-2	TRBJ2-5	.	few	CASSSQRGETQYF	TGTGCCAGCAGCTCCCAACGCGGAGAGACCCAGTACTTC
TRBV29-1	TRBJ2-1	.	.	CSVEAQGTLDQETQFF	TGCAGCGTTGAAGCCCAGGGGACCTTGGACCAAGAGACCCAGTTCTTC
TRBV14	TRBJ2-5	.	once	CASSQDRLRGAQETQYF	TGTGCCAGCAGCCAAGATCGCTTGAGGGGGGCCCAAGAGACCCAGTACTTC
TRBV29-1	TRBJ1-2	.	once	CSVEPRVDKGANYGYTF	TGCAGCGTTGAACCTCGCGTTGACAAAGGTGCTAACTATGGCTACACCTTC
TRBV28	TRBJ2-5	.	.	CASGGAVETQYF	TGTGCCAGTGGGGGGGCGGTAGAGACCCAGTACTTC
TRBV28	TRBJ2-6	.	.	CASSSSIWDSGYSGVNVLTF	TGTGCCAGCAGTTCTTCAATCTGGGACAGCGGGTACTCTGGGGTCAACGTCCTGACTTTC
TRBV5-1	TRBJ2-7	.	.	CASSLQRTASYEQYF	TGCGCCAGCAGCCTCCAACGGACAGCCTCCTACGAGCAGTACTTC
TRBV28	TRBJ2-5	.	.	CASQAFWGQETQYF	TGTGCCAGCCAAGCCTTTTGGGGGCAAGAGACCCAGTACTTC
TRBV14	TRBJ2-1	.	once	CASSQTDRSYNEQFF	TGTGCCAGCAGCCAAACCGACAGGTCCTACAATGAGCAGTTCTTC
TRBV4-1	TRBJ2-3	TRBD1	.	CASSQVEVGTGGTDAQYF	TGCGCCAGCAGCCAAGTTGAGGTCGGGACAGGGGGCACAGATGCGCAGTATTTT
TRBV20-1	TRBJ2-3	.	.	CSALRGDTQYF	TGCAGTGCTCTCAGGGGTGATACGCAGTATTTT